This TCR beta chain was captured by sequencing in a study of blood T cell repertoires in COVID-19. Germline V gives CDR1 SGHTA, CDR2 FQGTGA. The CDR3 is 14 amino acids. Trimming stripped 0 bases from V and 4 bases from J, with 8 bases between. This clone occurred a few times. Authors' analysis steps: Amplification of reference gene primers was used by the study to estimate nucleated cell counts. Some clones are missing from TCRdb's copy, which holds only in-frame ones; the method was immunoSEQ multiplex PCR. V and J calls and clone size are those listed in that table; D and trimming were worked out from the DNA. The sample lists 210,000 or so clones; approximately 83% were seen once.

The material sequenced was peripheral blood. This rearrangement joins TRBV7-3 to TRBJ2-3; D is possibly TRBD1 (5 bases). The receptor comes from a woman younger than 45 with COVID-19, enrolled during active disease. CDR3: CASSLTQGADTQYF. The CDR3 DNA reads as TGTGCCAGCAGCTTAACCCAGGGTGCAGATACGCAGTATTTT.